Included here is one TCR beta chain sequence, with context. Its antigen is not identified. This sample is drawn from a study of a mutant IDH1 vaccine in newly diagnosed glioma. Study-wide context: Treated patients comprised around 62% males and 37.5% females, mean age 40.4 years. The earlier regimen, radiotherapy, temozolomide, or both, was most often both. General study results and limits: Pseudoprogression apparently lacked any relation to changes in top peripheral T cell clonotypes.

TCRdb's table, derived via immunoSEQ multiplex PCR, lists solely in-frame clones and lacks some. Altogether about 32,000 clones are present, around 77% being singletons, with the ten largest covering roughly 3.2%. Documented time point: week 35, safety follow-up. One vaccine dose held 300 ug of mutant IDH1 20-mer peptide and came with topical imiquimod. Germline values: CDR1 LNHDA, CDR2 SQIVND (reference sequence). CDR3 length: 15 residues. Trimming removed 5 bases from V and 4 bases from J, with 15 bases in between. This chain links TRBV19 with TRBJ1-5, with a tentative D call TRBD1 (6 bases). This TCR derives from a middle-aged man with glioma. Some clones in this sample may be carry-over from other donors' samples. Sequenced here: PBMCs, sampled from a glioma patient whose treatment included an IDH1 peptide vaccine. CDR3 in amino acids: CASSGGQRENQPQHF. The CDR3, as DNA: TGTGCCAGTAGTGGAGGACAGAGAGAGAATCAGCCCCAGCATTTT.